This TCR beta chain was retrieved from a study of OX40 agonist ivuxolimab in advanced cancers. Study context: Partial response was recorded in three patients: one hepatocellular carcinoma and two cutaneous melanoma cases.

Study-wide findings and caveats: The CD4+ and CD8+ T cells in the blood had expanded clonally by week 6 at 0.1 to 3.0 mg/kg. Averaging showed that CD8+ T cells had more expanded clones than CD4+ did.

Sampled blood was obtained at baseline, cycle 4 day 1, and cycle 7 day 1. CDR3 length: 15 amino acids. Unmatched junction bases numbered 3, after V lost 1 base and J lost 1 base. Looked up from germline, CDR1 is LNHDA and CDR2 is SQIVND (reference sequence). Repertoires were generated with immunoSEQ multiplex PCR, while TCRdb's copy carries only in-frame clones and drops some. This sample carries approximately 81,000 clones, more than 75% of them seen once, and the ten largest clones take roughly 0.44%. In regard to this clone: Antigen: not known.

The sequences come from CD4+ or CD8+ T cells sorted from blood, collected in a trial of the OX40 agonist ivuxolimab. The receptor comes from an adult with an advanced solid tumor such as melanoma, head and neck, liver or kidney cancer. J is TRBJ2-5 and V is TRBV19; 7 bases line up with TRBD2. CDR3 protein: CASSIGTRFQETQYF. CDR3 DNA: TGTGCCAGTAGTATAGGGACTAGGTTCCAAGAGACCCAGTACTTC.